These 7 T cell receptor beta chains were sequenced from one sample in a study of T cells in Graves' hyperthyroidism and ophthalmopathy. From RNA transcripts, TCR beta CDR3 regions were amplified. HTBI primers were the set used in a first-round RT-PCR of the TCR CDR3. TCRdb recomputed calls from the multiplex PCR reads with MiXCR, one row per CDR3 protein. This table holds 500,000 to 600,000 distinct CDR3 sequences, 15% to 20% found once. The sequenced sample was blood. The receptors originated from a woman in her late teens or twenties with Graves' hyperthyroidism.

About this clonotype: A clone one base away is much larger, so this may be a read error. The chain is built from TRBV3-1 and TRBJ2-3; 12 bases agree with TRBD2. V shed 6 bases, J shed 8 bases, and the junction held 6 bases outside the gene matches. The CDR3 covers 14 residues. In germline, CDR1 is LGHDT, CDR2 YNNKEL (reference sequence). The CDR3 nucleotides read TGTGCCAGCAGGCCGACTAGCGGGGGCGGTACGCAGTATTTT. Protein sequence: CASRPTSGGGTQYF.

At least ten counts were recorded for this clonotype. The chain combines TRBV2 with TRBJ1-6; D is uncertain. CDR1 SNHLY and CDR2 FYNNEI come from the germline V gene. With 6 bases removed from V and 0 bases from J, the gap between germline ends came to 6 bases. This CDR3 is 14 amino acids long. In DNA form, the CDR3 reads TGTGCCAGCAGAAGGGACTCCTATAATTCACCCCTCCACTTT. As protein: CASRRDSYNSPLHF. Full variable domain (missing parts from reference TRBV2 and TRBJ1-6): EPEVTQTPSHQVTQMGQEVILRCVPISNHLYFYWYRQILGQKVEFLVSFYNNEISEKSEIFDDQFSVERPDGSNFTLKIRSTKLEDSAMYFCASRRDSYNSPLHFGNGTRLTVT.

This chain's CDR3 is CASSLADRPQETQYF. The DNA of the CDR3 is TGCGCCAGCAGCTTGGCCGACAGGCCCCAAGAGACCCAGTACTTC. V and J are TRBV5-1 and TRBJ2-5; D may be TRBD1 (6 bases). Germline V gene sequence: CDR1 SGHRS, CDR2 YFSETQ. Trimming left V 0 bases short and J 1 base short, with 10 bases between. This CDR3 has 15 residues.

The chain has TRBV7-2 and TRBJ1-6, with D perhaps TRBD1 (5 bases). CDR1 and CDR2 (germline): SGHTA, FQGNSA. Trimming stripped 6 bases from V and 7 bases from J, with 16 bases between. The CDR3 length is 15 residues. The CDR3: CASRDPGRMNSPLHF. The CDR3 coding sequence is TGTGCCAGCAGGGACCCGGGACGGATGAATTCACCCCTCCACTTT.

This sequence joins TRBV5-1 and TRBJ2-5; 9 positions match TRBD2. Germline trimming cut 0 bases from V and 5 bases from J; bases unmatched to any gene: 5. The germline gives CDR1 SGHRS, CDR2 YFSETQ. CDR3 size: 15 residues. This CDR3 is CASSLEGLASETQYF. The DNA of the CDR3 is TGCGCCAGCAGCTTGGAGGGACTAGCTTCGGAGACCCAGTACTTC.

This clonotype was picked up many times. The chain is built from TRBV2 and TRBJ2-3; D is unclear. The V gene's germline CDR1 is SNHLY and CDR2 FYNNEI. V dropped 4 bases and J dropped 2 bases, with 10 bases sitting between them. This CDR3 region has 14 residues. In nucleotides, the CDR3 is TGTGCCAGCAGTGCGAGCAGTGACACAGATACGCAGTATTTT. Translating it yields CASSASSDTDTQYF.

This clonotype showed up many times. The junction does not match germline at one end; this may be a read error. The V call is TRBV6-1, the J call TRBJ2-3; D is perhaps TRBD1 (5 bases). The CDR3 has 13 amino acids. CDR1 is MNHNS and CDR2 is SASEGT in the germline V gene. CDR3 loop: CASGDSGADTQYF. CDR3 bases: TGTGCCAGCGGTGACAGTGGCGCAGATACGCAGTATTTT.